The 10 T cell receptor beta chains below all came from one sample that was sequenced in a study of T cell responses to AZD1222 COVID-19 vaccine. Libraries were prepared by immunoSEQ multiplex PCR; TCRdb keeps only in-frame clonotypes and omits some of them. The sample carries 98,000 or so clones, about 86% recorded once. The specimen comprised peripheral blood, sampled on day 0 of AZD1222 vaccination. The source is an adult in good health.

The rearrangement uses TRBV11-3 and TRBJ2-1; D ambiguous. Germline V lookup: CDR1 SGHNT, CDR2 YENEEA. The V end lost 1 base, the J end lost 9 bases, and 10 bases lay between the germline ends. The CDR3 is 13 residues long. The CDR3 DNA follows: TGTGCCAGCAGCTTAGGCCCGTCGGTTGAGCAGTTCTTC. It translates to CASSLGPSVEQFF.

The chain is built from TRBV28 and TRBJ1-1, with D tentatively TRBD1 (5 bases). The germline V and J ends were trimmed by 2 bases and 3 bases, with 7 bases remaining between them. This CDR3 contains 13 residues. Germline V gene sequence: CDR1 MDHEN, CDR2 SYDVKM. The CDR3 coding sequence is TGTGCCAGCAGTTTAGACAGTTACACTGAAGCTTTCTTT. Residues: CASSLDSYTEAFF.

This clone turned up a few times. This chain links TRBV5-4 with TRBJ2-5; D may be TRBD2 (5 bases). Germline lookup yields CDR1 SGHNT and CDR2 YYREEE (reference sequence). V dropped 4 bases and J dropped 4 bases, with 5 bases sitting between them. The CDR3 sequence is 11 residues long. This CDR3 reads CASSRGETQYF. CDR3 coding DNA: TGTGCCAGCAGCCGGGGAGAGACCCAGTACTTC.

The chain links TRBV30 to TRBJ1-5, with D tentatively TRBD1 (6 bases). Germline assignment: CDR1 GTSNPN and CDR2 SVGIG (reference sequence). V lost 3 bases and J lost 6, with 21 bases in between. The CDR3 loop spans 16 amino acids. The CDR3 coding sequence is TGTGCCTGGAGGCCCGGTGGAGGGGGTACGTCTCAGCCCCAGCATTTT. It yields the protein CAWRPGGGGTSQPQHF.

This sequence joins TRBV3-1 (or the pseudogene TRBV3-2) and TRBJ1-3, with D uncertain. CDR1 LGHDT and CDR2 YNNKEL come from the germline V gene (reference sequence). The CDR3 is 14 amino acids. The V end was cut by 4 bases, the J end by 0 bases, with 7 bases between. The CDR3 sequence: CASSPAVSGNTIYF. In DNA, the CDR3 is TGTGCCAGCAGCCCCGCGGTCTCTGGAAACACCATATATTTT.

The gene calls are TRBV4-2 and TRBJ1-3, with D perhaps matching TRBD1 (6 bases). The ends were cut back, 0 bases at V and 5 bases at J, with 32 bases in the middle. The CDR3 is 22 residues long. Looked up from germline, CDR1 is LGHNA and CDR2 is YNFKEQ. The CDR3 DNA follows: TGTGCCAGCAGCCAAGATATTGGTCCCGGGACATTGGGTTTCTCCCAAAGAAACACCATATATTTT. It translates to CASSQDIGPGTLGFSQRNTIYF.

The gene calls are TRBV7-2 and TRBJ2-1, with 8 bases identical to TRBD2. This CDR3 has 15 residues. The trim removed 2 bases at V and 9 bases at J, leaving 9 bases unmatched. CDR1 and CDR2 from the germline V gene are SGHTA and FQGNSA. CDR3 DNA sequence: TGTGCCAGCAGCTTATGGGCGGGGGGCCCCGGTGAGCAGTTCTTC. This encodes CASSLWAGGPGEQFF.

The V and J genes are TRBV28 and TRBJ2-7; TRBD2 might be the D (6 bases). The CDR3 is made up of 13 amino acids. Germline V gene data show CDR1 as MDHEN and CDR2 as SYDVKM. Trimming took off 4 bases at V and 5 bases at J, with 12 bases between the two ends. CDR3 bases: TGTGCCAGCAGTTCCCTGGGACTCCACGAGCAGTACTTC. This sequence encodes CASSSLGLHEQYF.

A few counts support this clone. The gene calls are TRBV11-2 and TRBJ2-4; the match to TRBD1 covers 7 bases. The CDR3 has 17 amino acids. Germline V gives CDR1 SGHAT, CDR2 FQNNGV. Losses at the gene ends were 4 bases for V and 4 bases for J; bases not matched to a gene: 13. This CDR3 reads CASSSYRGPVEKNIQYF. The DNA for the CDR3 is TGTGCCAGCAGCTCGTACAGGGGCCCCGTCGAGAAAAACATTCAGTACTTC. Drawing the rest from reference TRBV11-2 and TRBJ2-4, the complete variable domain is EAGVAQSPRYKIIEKRQSVAFWCNPISGHATLYWYQQILGQGPKLLIQFQNNGVVDDSQLPKDRFSAERLKGVDSTLKIQPAKLEDSAVYLCASSSYRGPVEKNIQYFGAGTRLSVL.

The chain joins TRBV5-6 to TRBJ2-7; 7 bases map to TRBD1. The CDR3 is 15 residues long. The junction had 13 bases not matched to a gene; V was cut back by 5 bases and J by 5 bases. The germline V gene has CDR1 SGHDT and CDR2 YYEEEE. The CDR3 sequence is CASRPQGSLGHEQYF. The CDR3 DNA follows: TGTGCCAGCAGACCACAGGGGTCCTTGGGGCACGAGCAGTACTTC.